A single sample gave rise to the 32 T cell receptor beta chains below, sequenced in a study of radiation and T cells in renal cell carcinoma. Data came from immunoSEQ multiplex PCR; TCRdb stores just in-frame clones and leaves some out. This sample has about 120,000 clones, with approximately 78% found just once. Time point described: blood 2 weeks post-SBRT. Treatment indicated: 15 Gy SBRT to primary tumor, nephrectomy 4 weeks later. Material: blood, obtained from a patient whose treatment included radiotherapy and nephrectomy. Receptors originate from a woman between 55 and 75 years old with renal cell carcinoma.

The chain has TRBV7-9 and TRBJ1-1, with D unclear. The CDR3 spans 11 residues. V was shortened by 3 bases and J by 1 base, with 0 bases between the two germline ends. From germline, CDR1 is SEHNR and CDR2 FQNEAQ (reference sequence). CDR3 DNA sequence: TGTGCCAGCAGCTTGAACACTGAAGCTTTCTTT. Its translation: CASSLNTEAFF.

The V call is TRBV19, the J call TRBJ1-1, with 7 positions matching TRBD1. The J segment lost 0 bases and the V segment lost 3 bases, leaving 4 bases of the junction unmatched. Germline CDR1 LNHDA, CDR2 SQIVND (reference sequence). The CDR3 contains 15 residues. The CDR3 region is CASSIGTEVNTEAFF. In DNA form, the CDR3 reads TGTGCCAGTAGTATTGGGACAGAAGTGAACACTGAAGCTTTCTTT.

The chain has TRBV11-3 and TRBJ2-7, with TRBD2 identical over 9 bases. The CDR3 totals 14 residues. Losses at the gene ends were 5 bases for V and 4 bases for J; bases not matched to a gene: 6. Germline V gene sequence: CDR1 SGHNT, CDR2 YENEEA. The CDR3 loop is CASSPSSGTYEQYF. CDR3 coding DNA: TGTGCCAGCAGCCCATCTAGCGGGACTTACGAGCAGTACTTC.

The chain recombines TRBV7-3 with TRBJ1-1, with D maybe TRBD1 (5 bases). Germline CDR1 and CDR2: SGHTA and FQGTGA. The CDR3 sequence is 13 residues long. V was clipped by 5 bases and J by 0 bases, with 7 bases between them. The CDR3 DNA reads as TGTGCCAGCAGCCCGACAGTGAACACTGAAGCTTTCTTT. Protein product: CASSPTVNTEAFF.

The V gene is TRBV19, the J gene TRBJ2-5, with 7 bases identical to TRBD1. The CDR3 has 14 amino acids. Germline values: CDR1 LNHDA, CDR2 SQIVND (reference sequence). J lost 1 base, V lost 4 bases, and 3 bases had no gene match. The CDR3 sequence: CASSTTGVQETQYF. In DNA form, the CDR3 reads TGTGCCAGTAGTACTACAGGGGTCCAAGAGACCCAGTACTTC.

V and J are TRBV5-1 and TRBJ2-2; D is unresolved. CDR1 SGHRS and CDR2 YFSETQ come from the germline V gene. Deletions cut 0 bases from V and 5 bases from J, with 5 bases between. The CDR3 contains 13 residues. The CDR3 protein is CASSLESTGELFF. As DNA, the CDR3 is TGCGCCAGCAGCTTGGAATCGACCGGGGAGCTGTTTTTT.

The chain combines TRBV7-2 with TRBJ1-1, with TRBD1 identical over 7 bases. This CDR3 spans 14 amino acids. Germline V CDR1 and CDR2: SGHTA, FQGNSA. Trimming removed 2 bases from V and 4 bases from J; junction bases left unmatched: 4. The CDR3 loop is CASSLLQGFTEAFF. In DNA form, the CDR3 reads TGTGCCAGCAGCTTACTACAGGGGTTCACTGAAGCTTTCTTT. The full variable domain, with the rest looked up from reference TRBV7-2 and TRBJ1-1, is GAGVSQSPSNKVTEKGKDVELRCDPISGHTALYWYRQSLGQGLEFLIYFQGNSAPDKSGLPSDRFSAERTGGSVSTLTIQRTQQEDSAVYLCASSLLQGFTEAFFGQGTRLTVV.

A single count supports this clone. V usage is TRBV11-2 and J usage is TRBJ2-7, with TRBD1 matching over 8 bases. With 6 bases clipped from V and 5 bases from J, the junction kept 12 bases outside the gene matches. CDR1 SGHAT and CDR2 FQNNGV come from the germline V gene. CDR3 length equals 15 residues. The CDR3 nucleotides are TGTGCCAGCAGTTCCTCAGGGGGCGCATCCCACGAGCAGTACTTC. This gives the protein CASSSSGGASHEQYF.

The chain joins TRBV19 to TRBJ2-5; D possibly corresponds to TRBD1 (6 bases). Trimming shortened V by 5 bases and J by 4 bases, and 14 bases separated the two germline ends. The CDR3 sequence is 14 residues long. Germline V gene lookup returns CDR1 LNHDA and CDR2 SQIVND (reference sequence). The CDR3 DNA follows: TGTGCCAGTAGTCCCGGGACAAAAGTAGAGACCCAGTACTTC. It translates to CASSPGTKVETQYF. The whole variable domain, remainder taken from reference TRBV19 and TRBJ2-5, is DGGITQSPKYLFRKEGQNVTLSCEQNLNHDAMYWYRQDPGQGLRLIYYSQIVNDFQKGDIAEGYSVSREKKESFPLTVTSAQKNPTAFYLCASSPGTKVETQYFGPGTRLLVL.

This clone is a singleton in its sample. This chain connects TRBV27 to TRBJ2-3; 10 positions match TRBD2. V lost 3 bases to trimming and J lost 9 bases; unmatched junction nucleotides: 9. The CDR3 is made up of 15 amino acids. CDR1 is MNHEY, CDR2 SMNVEV, per germline (reference sequence). The CDR3 loop reads CASSFSGGAQITQYF. The CDR3 region has the DNA TGTGCCAGCAGTTTCAGCGGGGGGGCACAGATAACGCAGTATTTT.

This clone was observed a few times. Other DNA sequences in the sample encode the same CDR3. The chain joins TRBV15 to TRBJ1-4, with D unclear. CDR3 length: 15 amino acids. CDR1 and CDR2 from the germline V gene are LNHNV and YYDKDF (reference sequence). V was shortened by 2 bases and J by 0 bases, with 7 bases between the two germline ends. The CDR3 coding sequence is TGTGCCACCAGCAGATCGACAACAACTAATGAAAAACTGTTTTTT. This translates into CATSRSTTTNEKLFF. Full variable domain (outside the CDR3, taken from reference TRBV15 and TRBJ1-4): DAMVIQNPRYQVTQFGKPVTLSCSQTLNHNVMYWYQQKSSQAPKLLFHYYDKDFNNEADTPDNFQSRRPNTSFCFLDIRSPGLGDTAMYLCATSRSTTTNEKLFFGSGTQLSVL.

The table lists this clone with a count of one. The chain is built from TRBV5-1 and TRBJ2-1; D is uncertain. V was clipped by 0 bases and J by 2 bases, with 3 bases between them. CDR3 length: 13 amino acids. CDR1 is SGHRS, CDR2 YFSETQ, per germline. The CDR3 loop is CASSLGTYNEQFF. DNA for the CDR3: TGCGCCAGCAGCTTGGGCACCTACAATGAGCAGTTCTTC.

The V gene is TRBV15, the J gene TRBJ1-2; 9 bases agree with TRBD1. The CDR3 has 16 amino acids. V lost 0 bases, J lost 5 bases, and 7 bases stayed unmatched. Per the germline V gene, CDR1 is LNHNV and CDR2 is YYDKDF (reference sequence). CDR3 DNA: TGTGCCACCAGCAGAGATACAGGGGGCACTCGTTATGGCTACACCTTC. Its translation is CATSRDTGGTRYGYTF.

V and J are TRBV7-9 and TRBJ2-1, with a possible D match to TRBD2 (6 bases). Germline V CDR1 and CDR2: SEHNR, FQNEAQ (reference sequence). V was shortened by 5 bases and J by 0 bases, with 11 bases between the two germline ends. CDR3 length equals 15 residues. As DNA, the CDR3 is TGTGCCAGCAGCCCAATCGGGAGCTCCTACAATGAGCAGTTCTTC. Its translation is CASSPIGSSYNEQFF.

V usage is TRBV6-5 and J usage is TRBJ1-4, with a possible D match to TRBD1 (5 bases). Between the trimmed V and J ends, which lost 0 bases and 7 bases, there was a span of 12 bases. This CDR3 has 15 residues. The V gene's germline CDR1 is MNHEY and CDR2 SVGAGI. The DNA of the CDR3 is TGTGCCAGCAGTTACTCAGCGGGGGATCGTGAAAAACTGTTTTTT. This codes for CASSYSAGDREKLFF.

This clone has a count of ten or more. V and J are TRBV6-6 and TRBJ1-5; 7 bases are a match to TRBD1. Germline V gene data show CDR1 as MNHNY and CDR2 as SVGAGI (reference sequence). The J segment lost 3 bases and the V segment lost 2 bases, leaving 4 bases of the junction unmatched. The length of the CDR3 is 15 residues. The CDR3 reads CASSYPDRSNQPQHF. For the CDR3, the DNA is TGTGCCAGCAGTTACCCGGACAGGTCCAATCAGCCCCAGCATTTT.

The rearrangement uses TRBV19 and TRBJ1-1, with unresolved D. V was pared by 6 bases and J by 0 bases, with 8 bases between. The germline V gene encodes CDR1 LNHDA and CDR2 SQIVND (reference sequence). The CDR3 is made up of 13 amino acids. As DNA, the CDR3 is TGTGCCAGTAGCCTTACATTGAACACTGAAGCTTTCTTT. It yields the protein CASSLTLNTEAFF.

This clone occurred a few times. This rearrangement joins TRBV28 to TRBJ2-7, with D perhaps given as TRBD1 or TRBD2 (5 bases each). The germline V gene has CDR1 MDHEN and CDR2 SYDVKM. The CDR3 contains 14 residues. Between the trimmed V and J ends, which lost 2 bases and 1 base, there was a span of 9 bases. The CDR3 loop reads CASSLGDGSYEQYF. The CDR3 nucleotides read TGTGCCAGCAGTTTAGGGGACGGATCCTACGAGCAGTACTTC.

This chain uses TRBV6-1 with TRBJ2-1; D may be TRBD1 (5 bases). Germline V gene lookup returns CDR1 MNHNS and CDR2 SASEGT. V dropped 0 bases and J dropped 15 bases, with 21 bases sitting between them. This CDR3 is built from 15 residues. The CDR3 sequence is CASSEAGQARLGGFF. As DNA, the CDR3 is TGTGCCAGCAGTGAAGCGGGGCAGGCCAGGCTCGGTGGGTTCTTC.

CDR3 nucleotides: TGTGCCAGCAGTCCGTCAAACAATGAGCAGTTCTTC. Its translation is CASSPSNNEQFF. V and J are TRBV6-6 and TRBJ2-1; D remains unclear. Germline loops: CDR1 MNHNY, CDR2 SVGAGI (reference sequence). CDR3 size: 12 residues. The germline V and J ends were trimmed by 5 bases and 5 bases, with 7 bases remaining between them.

This clone appeared once. The rearrangement joins TRBV9 to TRBJ2-1; the D is unclear. This CDR3 is 12 amino acids long. Trimming shortened V by 4 bases and J by 7 bases, and 9 bases separated the two germline ends. Germline V gene sequence: CDR1 SGDLS, CDR2 YYNGEE. The CDR3 bases are TGTGCCAGCAGCCTTGTGGGGAATGAGCAGTTCTTC. Translating gives CASSLVGNEQFF.

This sequence joins TRBV4-2 and TRBJ1-4; a weak D match, TRBD1 (6 bases). Trimming took off 4 bases at V and 4 bases at J, with 16 bases between the two ends. Per germline, CDR1 LGHNA and CDR2 YNFKEQ. This CDR3 region has 16 residues. CDR3 sequence (DNA): TGTGCCAGCAGCCCCCGACCCGGACAGTATAATGAAAAACTGTTTTTT. Translation: CASSPRPGQYNEKLFF.

The chain combines TRBV9 with TRBJ2-5, with a tentative D call TRBD1 (5 bases). Germline CDR1 and CDR2: SGDLS and YYNGEE. CDR3 length: 14 amino acids. V was cut by 0 bases and J by 5 bases, with 11 bases left in between. CDR3 region: CASSVGPGSETQYF. The CDR3 nucleotides are TGTGCCAGCAGCGTAGGCCCAGGGTCCGAGACCCAGTACTTC. The variable domain in full, with the rest retrieved from reference TRBV9 and TRBJ2-5, is DSGVTQTPKHLITATGQRVTLRCSPRSGDLSVYWYQQSLDQGLQFLIQYYNGEERAKGNILERFSAQQFPDLHSELNLSSLELGDSALYFCASSVGPGSETQYFGPGTRLLVL.

The V and J genes are TRBV4-3 and TRBJ2-1, with TRBD2 identical over 14 bases. The CDR3 loop spans 16 amino acids. J lost 8 bases, V lost 4 bases, and 7 bases had no gene match. CDR1 is LGHNA and CDR2 is YSLEER in the germline V gene. The CDR3 region has the DNA TGCGCCAGCAGCCGCCTGACTAGCGGGAGGGGCGATGAGCAGTTCTTC. It encodes CASSRLTSGRGDEQFF.

This clone has only a few counts. The V and J genes are TRBV5-4 and TRBJ1-1, with D perhaps matching TRBD1 (5 bases). The CDR3 extends over 13 amino acids. V lost 4 bases and J lost 6, with 13 bases in between. Germline values: CDR1 SGHNT, CDR2 YYREEE (reference sequence). The CDR3 nucleotides are TGTGCCAGCAGCATAGCCGGGGGTGCTGAAGCTTTCTTT. Its protein product is CASSIAGGAEAFF.

The chain carries TRBV7-9 and TRBJ1-5; D may be TRBD1 (5 bases). V was shortened by 5 bases and J by 0 bases, with 14 bases between the two germline ends. Germline V gives CDR1 SEHNR, CDR2 FQNEAQ (reference sequence). The CDR3 consists of 16 residues. The CDR3 DNA follows: TGTGCCAGCAGCCCAACGACAGCAGATAGCAATCAGCCCCAGCATTTT. This codes for CASSPTTADSNQPQHF. The entire variable domain, with the rest obtained from reference TRBV7-9 and TRBJ1-5, is as follows: DTGVSQNPRHKITKRGQNVTFRCDPISEHNRLYWYRQTLGQGPEFLTYFQNEAQLEKSRLLSDRFSAERPKGSFSTLEIQRTEQGDSAMYLCASSPTTADSNQPQHFGDGTRLSIL.

The rearrangement uses TRBV2 and TRBJ2-1; 12 nucleotides match TRBD2. This CDR3 has 16 residues. In germline, CDR1 is SNHLY, CDR2 FYNNEI. J was trimmed by 2 bases and V by 2 bases; bases with no gene match: 1. The CDR3 protein is CASSERLAGAYNEQFF. The CDR3 DNA reads as TGTGCCAGCAGTGAACGACTAGCGGGGGCCTACAATGAGCAGTTCTTC.

V gene TRBV6-1 combines with J gene TRBJ1-2; D might be TRBD1 (6 bases). The CDR3 has 14 amino acids. Germline CDR1 is MNHNS and CDR2 is SASEGT. Trimming removed 0 bases from V and 6 bases from J, with 11 bases in between. The CDR3 region is CASSEASRGNGYTF. CDR3 coding DNA: TGTGCCAGCAGTGAAGCAAGCAGGGGTAATGGCTACACCTTC.

V gene TRBV9 combines with J gene TRBJ2-3; D not certain. Trimming pared 4 bases from V and 6 bases from J, leaving 12 bases between. The V gene's germline CDR1 is SGDLS and CDR2 YYNGEE. CDR3 size: 13 residues. The CDR3 here is CASSSSIEDTQYF. The DNA for the CDR3 is TGTGCCAGCAGCTCTTCTATAGAGGATACGCAGTATTTT.

With respect to this clone: Its ends do not fully match the called genes, so a read error is possible. This chain links TRBV5-1 with TRBJ1-5; maybe TRBD1 (6 bases). Germline values: CDR1 SGHRS, CDR2 YFSETQ. The CDR3 loop spans 14 amino acids. The CDR3, as DNA: TGTGCCAGCACCTGGGGGGGCAGCAATCAGCCCCAGCATTTT. As protein: CASTWGGSNQPQHF. The variable domain in full, with the rest retrieved from reference TRBV5-1 and TRBJ1-5, is KAGVTQTPRYLIKTRGQQVTLSCSPISGHRSVSWYQQTPGQGLQFLFEYFSETQRNKGNFPGRFSGRQFSNSRSEMNVSTLELGDSALYLCASTWGGSNQPQHFGDGTRLSIL.

This clone was detected only once. The V and J genes are TRBV30 and TRBJ1-2, with 7 bases identical to TRBD1. The CDR3 runs to 16 residues. Losses at the gene ends were 3 bases for V and 0 bases for J; bases not matched to a gene: 10. Germline CDR1 and CDR2: GTSNPN and SVGIG (reference sequence). The DNA of the CDR3 is TGTGCCTGGAGGCGCGAGGGGGCCGATGCTAACTATGGCTACACCTTC. Protein sequence: CAWRREGADANYGYTF. Looking up the rest from reference TRBV30 and TRBJ1-2 gives the full variable domain: SQTIHQWPATLVQPVGSPLSLECTVEGTSNPNLYWYRQAAGRGLQLLFYSVGIGQISSEVPQNLSASRPQDRQFILSSKKLLLSDSGFYLCAWRREGADANYGYTFGSGTRLTVV.

CDR3 DNA sequence: TGTGCCAGCAGTTCAACTTATGGACAGAATTCACCCCTCCACTTT. It encodes CASSSTYGQNSPLHF. This sequence joins TRBV28 and TRBJ1-6, with D perhaps TRBD1 (6 bases). V shed 4 bases and J shed 7 bases, with 14 bases lying between them. CDR1 MDHEN and CDR2 SYDVKM come from the germline V gene. The CDR3 contains 15 residues.